The 7 T cell receptor beta chains in this list originate from one sample, sequenced in a study of T cell repertoires in cytomegalovirus infection. No antigen is known for these receptors. TCRdb recomputed calls from the reads with MiXCR, one row per CDR3 protein. The table includes about 480,000 distinct CDR3 sequences, around a third detected once. The specimen was cultured PBMCs, collected from culture after CMV antigen stimulation. The receptors shown here come from a human donor in good health (CMV status not recorded). Some clones in this sample may be carry-over from other donors' samples.

The chain carries TRBV15 and TRBJ2-7; D gene unclear. Trimming left V 3 bases short and J 6 bases short, with 15 bases between. Germline CDR1 and CDR2: LNHNV and YYDKDF (reference sequence). The length of the CDR3 is 14 residues. CDR3 region: CATSSASRYFEQYF. The DNA of the CDR3 is TGTGCCACCAGCAGCGCCTCGCGCTATTTCGAGCAGTACTTC.

The chain joins TRBV30 to TRBJ1-1; D gene unclear. The CDR3 length is 13 residues. Germline CDR1 GTSNPN, CDR2 SVGIG (reference sequence). V lost 3 bases and J 0 bases, leaving 8 bases between the germline ends. CDR3 loop: CAWRRKMNTEAFF. Written as DNA, the CDR3 is TGTGCCTGGAGGAGGAAAATGAACACTGAAGCTTTCTTT.

Here the CDR3 DNA reads TGTGCCAGCAGCTCAGGGACAGACTACAATGAGCAGTTCTTC. Translated: CASSSGTDYNEQFF. This chain connects TRBV11-2 to TRBJ2-1; 7 bases are shared with TRBD1. The V gene end was trimmed by 4 bases and the J gene end by 3 bases; junction bases not matched to a gene: 3. Germline CDR1 reads SGHAT; CDR2 reads FQNNGV. The CDR3 contains 14 residues.

The V call is TRBV6-5, the J call TRBJ2-1; 8 bases line up with TRBD2. The germline CDR1 and CDR2 sequences are MNHEY and SVGAGI. The CDR3 extends over 14 amino acids. V shed 6 bases, J shed 5 bases, and the junction held 6 bases outside the gene matches. The CDR3 loop reads CASSYSGENNEQFF. For the CDR3, the DNA is TGTGCCAGCAGCTATAGCGGGGAGAACAATGAGCAGTTCTTC.

The J gene is TRBJ2-3, the V gene TRBV24-1; TRBD2 aligns across 12 bases. Trimming at V came to 1 base and at J to 4 bases, leaving 11 bases not matched to a gene. Germline-derived CDR1 and CDR2 are KGHDR and SFDVKD. The CDR3 has 19 amino acids. CDR3 residues: CATSDFQASGRAFADTQYF. As DNA, the CDR3 is TGTGCCACCAGTGATTTTCAGGCTAGCGGGAGGGCCTTCGCAGATACGCAGTATTTT.

V is TRBV6-2 or TRBV6-3 and J is TRBJ2-3; D gene unclear. V was cut by 6 bases and J by 2 bases, with 12 bases left in between. The CDR3 totals 14 residues. Germline V gene lookup returns CDR1 MNHEY and CDR2 SVGEGT. In DNA, the CDR3 is TGTGCCAGCAGGACGGGCTACTCCACAGATACGCAGTATTTT. This sequence encodes CASRTGYSTDTQYF.

This clonotype was observed a handful of times. The chain employs TRBV7-3 and TRBJ2-3; D may be TRBD1 (6 bases). The germline V and J ends were trimmed by 2 bases and 4 bases, with 16 bases remaining between them. Germline V gives CDR1 SGHTA, CDR2 FQGTGA. This CDR3 spans 16 amino acids. In DNA, the CDR3 is TGTGCCAGCAGCTTACTAGGGGGAGTAGTAGCAGATACGCAGTATTTT. It yields the protein CASSLLGGVVADTQYF.